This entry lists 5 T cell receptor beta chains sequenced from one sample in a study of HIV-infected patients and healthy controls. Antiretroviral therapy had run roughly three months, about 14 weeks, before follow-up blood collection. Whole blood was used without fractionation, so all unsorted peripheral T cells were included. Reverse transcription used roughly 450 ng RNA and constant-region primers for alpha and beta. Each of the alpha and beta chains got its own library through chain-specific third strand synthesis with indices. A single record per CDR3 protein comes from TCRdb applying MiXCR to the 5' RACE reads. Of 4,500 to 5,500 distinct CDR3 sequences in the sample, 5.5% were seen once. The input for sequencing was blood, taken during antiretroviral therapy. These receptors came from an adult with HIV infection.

The CDR3 reads CATSRGLSIRTDTQYF. The CDR3 DNA reads TGTGCCACCAGCAGAGGACTGAGTATTAGGACAGATACGCAGTATTTT. The genes are TRBV15 and TRBJ2-3; D unresolved. V lost 1 base and J lost 3, with 14 bases in between. CDR1 LNHNV and CDR2 YYDKDF come from the germline V gene (reference sequence). The length of the CDR3 is 16 residues.

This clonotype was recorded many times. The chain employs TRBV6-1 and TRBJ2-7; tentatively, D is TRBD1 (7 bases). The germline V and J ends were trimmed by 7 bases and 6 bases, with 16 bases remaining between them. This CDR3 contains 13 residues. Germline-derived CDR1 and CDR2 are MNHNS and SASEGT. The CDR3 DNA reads TGTGCCAGCAATTATCAGGGGGGCCGCGAGCAGTACTTC. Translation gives CASNYQGGREQYF.

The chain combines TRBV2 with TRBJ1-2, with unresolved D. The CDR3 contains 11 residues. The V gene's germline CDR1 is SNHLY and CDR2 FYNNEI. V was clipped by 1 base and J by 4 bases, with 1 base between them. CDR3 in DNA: TGTGCCAGCAGTGAAGGCTATGGCTACACCTTC. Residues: CASSEGYGYTF.

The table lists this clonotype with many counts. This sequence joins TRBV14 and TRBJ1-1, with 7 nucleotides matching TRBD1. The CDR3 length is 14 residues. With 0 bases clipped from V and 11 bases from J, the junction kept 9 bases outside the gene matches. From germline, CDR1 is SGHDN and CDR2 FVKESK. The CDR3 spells CASSQESDRWKAFF. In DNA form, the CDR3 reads TGTGCCAGCAGCCAAGAGTCGGACAGGTGGAAGGCTTTCTTT.

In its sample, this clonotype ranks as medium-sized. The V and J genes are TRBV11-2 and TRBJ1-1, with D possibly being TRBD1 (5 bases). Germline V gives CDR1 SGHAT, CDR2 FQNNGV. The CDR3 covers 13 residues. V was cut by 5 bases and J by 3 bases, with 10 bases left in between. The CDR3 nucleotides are TGTGCCAGCAGCCTTAAAGGGGACACTGAAGCTTTCTTT. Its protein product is CASSLKGDTEAFF.